This entry lists 25 T cell receptor beta chains sequenced from one sample in a study of human T cells and chemical hapten exposure. TCRdb independently ran MiXCR on the RACE reads; one entry per CDR3 protein. The data contain about 290,000 distinct CDR3 sequences, approximately 7.5% of them singletons. Noted time point: pre-sensitization, week 0. As to treatment: therapeutic diphenylcyclopropenone sensitization with weekly scalp DPC. The input for sequencing was whole blood, taken in connection with sensitization to the hapten diphenylcyclopropenone (DPC). The receptor source for this set is a man aged 18 to 29 with alopecia areata. Some clones in this sample may be carry-over from other donors' samples.

This clonotype was found a few times. The rearrangement uses TRBV12-3 or TRBV12-4 and TRBJ1-6; unclear D gene. The CDR3 totals 14 residues. The V end was cut by 6 bases, the J end by 2 bases, with 8 bases between. The CDR3 loop reads CASRPGTYNSPLHF. The CDR3 nucleotides read TGTGCCAGCAGGCCCGGGACCTATAATTCACCCCTCCACTTT.

This clonotype was counted only a few times. The gene calls are TRBV20-1 and TRBJ1-2; 7 nucleotides align to TRBD1. CDR1 DFQATT and CDR2 SNEGSKA come from the germline V gene (reference sequence). Losses at the gene ends were 7 bases for V and 4 bases for J; bases not matched to a gene: 6. The CDR3 spans 12 residues. The CDR3 DNA sequence: TGCAGTGGGGCGGACAGGTCCTATGGCTACACCTTC. It translates to CSGADRSYGYTF.

The chain links TRBV5-1 to TRBJ2-1, with D possibly TRBD2 on 6 matching bases. CDR3 size: 14 residues. CDR1 SGHRS and CDR2 YFSETQ come from the germline V gene. Trimming removed 2 bases from V and 9 bases from J, with 15 bases in between. The CDR3 loop reads CASSLSPGRSEQFF. The CDR3 bases are TGCGCCAGCAGCTTATCGCCAGGGAGGAGTGAGCAGTTCTTC. Variable domain in full (rest from reference TRBV5-1 and TRBJ2-1): KAGVTQTPRYLIKTRGQQVTLSCSPISGHRSVSWYQQTPGQGLQFLFEYFSETQRNKGNFPGRFSGRQFSNSRSEMNVSTLELGDSALYLCASSLSPGRSEQFFGPGTRLTVL.

The V gene is TRBV28, the J gene TRBJ2-7, with TRBD2 identical over 12 bases. This CDR3 contains 16 residues. Germline V CDR1 and CDR2: MDHEN, SYDVKM. Trimming took 5 bases from V and 0 from J; bases not matched to a gene: 5. Here the CDR3 reads CASSPSTSGGSYEQYV. CDR3 sequence (DNA): TGTGCCAGCAGTCCGTCGACTAGCGGGGGCTCCTACGAGCAGTACGTC.

In this sample, this clonotype turned up a few times. The V call is TRBV10-3, the J call TRBJ1-1, with D unclear. Germline lookup yields CDR1 ENHRY and CDR2 SYGVKD. This CDR3 region has 13 residues. Trimming cost V 7 bases and J 3 bases, with 12 bases left between them. In DNA, the CDR3 is TGTGCCATCACTTCGCAGGAGGACACTGAAGCTTTCTTT. This encodes CAITSQEDTEAFF.

This clonotype was seen many times. CDR3 region: CASSVGQGSGNTIYF. The CDR3 DNA is TGTGCCAGCAGCGTAGGACAGGGCTCTGGAAACACCATATATTTT. This chain uses TRBV25-1 with TRBJ1-3, with 8 nucleotides matching TRBD1. V was pared by 6 bases and J by 0 bases, with 4 bases of the junction left unmatched. There are 15 residues in the CDR3. CDR1 and CDR2 from the germline V gene are MGHDK and SYGVNS.

There are a few counts of this clonotype. J is TRBJ1-1 and V is TRBV7-2; TRBD1 is a possible D gene (6 bases). The CDR3 has 13 amino acids. Trimming took 4 bases from V and 10 from J, leaving 16 bases between them. The germline CDR1 and CDR2 sequences are SGHTA and FQGNSA. CDR3 nucleotide sequence: TGTGCCAGCAGCTACCAGGGGTCAGTACGAGCTTTCTTT. Translating gives CASSYQGSVRAFF.

This clonotype was seen a few times. V usage is TRBV20-1 and J usage is TRBJ2-2; 8 bases map to TRBD2. Germline-derived CDR1 and CDR2 are DFQATT and SNEGSKA (reference sequence). CDR3 length: 14 amino acids. The junction had 8 bases not matched to a gene; V was cut back by 5 bases and J by 6 bases. The DNA for the CDR3 is TGCAGTGCTGGACTAGCCGGTAATGCCGGGGAGCTGTTTTTT. Protein: CSAGLAGNAGELFF.

The chain uses TRBV11-2 and TRBJ2-1; D gene unclear. The CDR3 is 16 amino acids. The ends were cut back, 1 base at V and 4 bases at J, with 14 bases in the middle. Germline V lookup: CDR1 SGHAT, CDR2 FQNNGV. The CDR3 nucleotides are TGTGCCAGCAGCTTAGGGGGTTGGCAGGATTACAATGAGCAGTTCTTC. Translated: CASSLGGWQDYNEQFF.

In this sample, this clonotype turned up a few times. The chain joins TRBV29-1 to TRBJ2-2; D unclear. The CDR3 has 15 amino acids. Germline V gene lookup returns CDR1 SQVTM and CDR2 ANQGSEA. Trimming shortened V by 4 bases and J by 0 bases, and 12 bases separated the two germline ends. CDR3 DNA sequence: TGCAGCGTTGTGGCAAGAAACGCGAACACCGGGGAGCTGTTTTTT. Its protein is CSVVARNANTGELFF.

In this sample, this clonotype turned up many times. The rearrangement links TRBV7-9 to TRBJ2-1, with unresolved D. The CDR3 consists of 14 residues. Germline CDR1 and CDR2: SEHNR and FQNEAQ (reference sequence). Trimming pared 0 bases from V and 7 bases from J, leaving 10 bases between. CDR3 nucleotide sequence: TGTGCCAGCAGCTTAGCTGGTGTGGGGAATGAGCAGTTCTTC. This encodes CASSLAGVGNEQFF.

This clonotype was observed a handful of times. The genes are TRBV4-3 and TRBJ1-5; D is ambiguous. V lost 0 bases and J lost 2, with 14 bases in between. Germline V gene lookup returns CDR1 LGHNA and CDR2 YSLEER. The CDR3 contains 17 residues. The CDR3 DNA reads TGCGCCAGCAGCCAAGATTTGGAATTCGGTGGCAATCAGCCCCAGCATTTT. It specifies CASSQDLEFGGNQPQHF.

The rearrangement uses TRBV6-2 or TRBV6-3 and TRBJ2-2; TRBD1 matches at 10 bases. Germline-derived CDR1 and CDR2 are MNHEY and SVGEGT. The CDR3 length is 17 residues. The V segment lost 6 bases and the J segment 3 bases; nucleotides outside the gene matches: 10. The CDR3 DNA reads TGTGCCAGCAGACTCCGGGACAGGGGTCTCGACACCGGGGAGCTGTTTTTT. Its protein product is CASRLRDRGLDTGELFF.

CDR3: CSVGVSGNTIYF. CDR3 in DNA: TGCAGCGTTGGGGTGTCTGGAAACACCATATATTTT. The chain combines TRBV29-1 with TRBJ1-3, with D uncertain. Looked up from germline, CDR1 is SQVTM and CDR2 is ANQGSEA. The CDR3 covers 12 residues. V was shortened by 4 bases and J by 1 base, with 5 bases between the two germline ends.

The chain combines TRBV10-2 with TRBJ2-1; D gene uncertain. The germline V gene has CDR1 WSHSY and CDR2 SAAADI. The CDR3 has 16 amino acids. Trimming removed 0 bases from V and 6 bases from J, with 15 bases in between. The CDR3 bases are TGCGCCAGCAGTGAGTCAAGCGTTGGCCCTCTCAATGAGCAGTTCTTC. It translates to CASSESSVGPLNEQFF.

This clonotype has only a few counts. The CDR3 protein is CASSLHGQRSSPLHF. Here the CDR3 DNA reads TGTGCCAGCAGCTTACATGGGCAGAGATCTTCACCCCTCCACTTT. The V call is TRBV11-2, the J call TRBJ1-6; D uncertain. The length of the CDR3 is 15 residues. Germline loops: CDR1 SGHAT, CDR2 FQNNGV. The V gene lost 2 bases and the J gene lost 9 bases, with 14 bases spanning the gap.

The gene calls are TRBV6-2 or TRBV6-3 and TRBJ2-7; 8 nucleotides align to TRBD1. This CDR3 is built from 13 residues. Germline CDR1 reads MNHEY; CDR2 reads SVGEGT. V lost 5 bases, J lost 4 bases, and 4 bases stayed unmatched. CDR3 DNA sequence: TGTGCCAGCAGTCGGACAGGGACTTACGAGCAGTACGTC. It yields the protein CASSRTGTYEQYV.

This clonotype was detected ten times or more. The chain joins TRBV29-1 to TRBJ2-5, with 8 bases lining up with TRBD2. The CDR3 runs 14 residues. CDR1 is SQVTM and CDR2 is ANQGSEA in the germline V gene. Trimming removed 7 bases from V and 5 bases from J; junction bases left unmatched: 12. For the CDR3, the DNA is TGCAGCGCCACCCCACTAGCGGCCTTGGAGACCCAGTACTTC. Translation gives CSATPLAALETQYF.

This clonotype was observed at least ten times. The V and J genes are TRBV10-1 and TRBJ2-2; maybe TRBD1 (5 bases). The germline gives CDR1 WNHNN, CDR2 SYGVQD (reference sequence). V was cut by 6 bases and J by 4 bases, with 9 bases left in between. The CDR3 extends over 13 amino acids. CDR3 amino acids: CASRLDSTGELFF. CDR3 coding DNA: TGCGCCAGCAGACTCGACAGCACCGGGGAGCTGTTTTTT.

There are a few counts of this clonotype. J is TRBJ1-1 and V is TRBV28; D remains unclear. This CDR3 comprises 17 residues. The V end was cut by 2 bases, the J end by 0 bases, with 16 bases between. From germline, CDR1 is MDHEN and CDR2 SYDVKM. For the CDR3, the DNA is TGTGCCAGCAGTTTACCCGGAAGGACCGACATGAACACTGAAGCTTTCTTT. Amino acid sequence: CASSLPGRTDMNTEAFF.

This clonotype appeared many times. V gene TRBV5-1 combines with J gene TRBJ2-5; D is ambiguous. V was shortened by 1 base and J by 2 bases, with 6 bases between the two germline ends. The germline V gene has CDR1 SGHRS and CDR2 YFSETQ. The CDR3 contains 13 residues. CDR3: CASSLWEQETQYF. The CDR3 DNA reads as TGCGCCAGCAGCTTGTGGGAACAAGAGACCCAGTACTTC.

The gene calls are TRBV14 and TRBJ2-1, with D perhaps TRBD1 (6 bases). The CDR3 is 16 residues long. The germline V gene has CDR1 SGHDN and CDR2 FVKESK. V was shortened by 1 base and J by 4 bases, with 14 bases between the two germline ends. CDR3 DNA sequence: TGTGCCAGCAGCCAAGCTCCGGGACATCCTTACAATGAGCAGTTCTTC. Translating it yields CASSQAPGHPYNEQFF.

The chain joins TRBV5-1 to TRBJ2-3; 12 positions match TRBD1. The CDR3 is 16 amino acids. Germline V gives CDR1 SGHRS, CDR2 YFSETQ. V was pared by 4 bases and J by 4 bases, with 7 bases of the junction left unmatched. CDR3 region: CASSPTGQGAADTQYF. As DNA, the CDR3 is TGCGCCAGCAGCCCAACGGGACAGGGGGCAGCAGATACGCAGTATTTT. Full variable domain (missing parts from reference TRBV5-1 and TRBJ2-3): KAGVTQTPRYLIKTRGQQVTLSCSPISGHRSVSWYQQTPGQGLQFLFEYFSETQRNKGNFPGRFSGRQFSNSRSEMNVSTLELGDSALYLCASSPTGQGAADTQYFGPGTRLTVL.

The J gene is TRBJ1-2, the V gene TRBV27; unclear D gene. Germline-derived CDR1 and CDR2 are MNHEY and SMNVEV (reference sequence). This CDR3 comprises 15 residues. The V end was cut by 4 bases, the J end by 3 bases, with 15 bases between. The chain's CDR3 is CASSSDYPGYYGYTF. The CDR3 region has the DNA TGTGCCAGCAGTTCTGATTACCCAGGATACTATGGCTACACCTTC.

J is TRBJ2-5 and V is TRBV7-9; TRBD1 agrees at 7 bases. There are 15 residues in the CDR3. Germline assignment: CDR1 SEHNR and CDR2 FQNEAQ (reference sequence). The V segment lost 1 base and the J segment 5 bases; nucleotides outside the gene matches: 7. The CDR3 here is CASSLEQGLVETQYF. CDR3 nucleotides: TGTGCCAGCAGCTTAGAACAGGGGCTGGTGGAGACCCAGTACTTC.